These 32 T cell receptor beta chains share one sample of origin, sequenced in a study of T-cell memory formation after mild COVID-19. TCRdb re-called the 5' RACE reads through MiXCR, storing one row per CDR3 protein. This repertoire shows a few hundred thousand distinct CDR3 sequences, roughly 21% found once; its top ten account for approximately 13%. The sample consisted of PBMCs or a T cell subset sorted from them (not recorded which). These TCRs come from an adult woman who had mild COVID-19 (a few samples of this study predate the infection). Cell type and time point are not known.

This rearrangement joins TRBV12-3 or TRBV12-4 to TRBJ2-5, with 7 bases matching TRBD1. J was trimmed by 2 bases and V by 6 bases; bases with no gene match: 12. The CDR3 extends over 16 amino acids. CDR3 sequence (DNA): TGTGCCAGCAGCCACGGGACAGTAGAGACGCAAGAGACCCAGTACTTC. Translated, it gives CASSHGTVETQETQYF.

The sample holds a few counts of this clonotype. The chain is built from TRBV2 and TRBJ2-7; the match to TRBD1 covers 7 bases. After removal of 6 bases from V and 4 bases from J, the junction contained 12 bases not matched to a gene. Germline V gene lookup returns CDR1 SNHLY and CDR2 FYNNEI. CDR3 size: 15 residues. The CDR3 protein is CASRAGTEVGYEQYF. As DNA, the CDR3 is TGTGCCAGCAGGGCCGGGACAGAGGTGGGTTACGAGCAGTACTTC.

A few counts support this clonotype. The rearrangement joins TRBV6-5 to TRBJ2-7, with TRBD1 matching 7 bases. J gave up 3 bases and V 2 bases, and 7 bases lay outside the gene matches. The CDR3 totals 15 residues. CDR1 is MNHEY, CDR2 SVGAGI, per germline. The CDR3 here is CASSYGTGDFYEQYF. For the CDR3, the DNA is TGTGCCAGCAGTTACGGTACAGGGGATTTCTACGAGCAGTACTTC.

This chain joins TRBV19 and TRBJ1-2; D is undetermined. V was clipped by 1 base and J by 7 bases, with 13 bases between them. This CDR3 has 14 amino acids. CDR1 is LNHDA and CDR2 is SQIVND in the germline V gene (reference sequence). DNA of the CDR3: TGTGCCAGTAGTATAGTACCGGCTACGGGTGGCTACACCTTC. It yields the protein CASSIVPATGGYTF.

The sample holds a few counts of this clonotype. V gene TRBV18 combines with J gene TRBJ2-1; TRBD2 aligns across 15 bases. Losses at the gene ends were 2 bases for V and 6 bases for J; bases not matched to a gene: 5. CDR3 size: 17 residues. Germline values: CDR1 KGHSH, CDR2 LQKENI. The CDR3: CASSPEGLAGGLNEQFF. CDR3 DNA sequence: TGTGCCAGCTCACCAGAGGGACTAGCGGGGGGCCTCAATGAGCAGTTCTTC.

There are a few counts of this clonotype. This chain connects TRBV9 to TRBJ2-3, with 9 bases lining up with TRBD2. The V gene end was trimmed by 2 bases and the J gene end by 5 bases; junction bases not matched to a gene: 3. From germline, CDR1 is SGDLS and CDR2 YYNGEE. There are 14 residues in the CDR3. The CDR3: CASSVGSGGDTQYF. CDR3 sequence (DNA): TGTGCCAGCAGCGTTGGTAGCGGGGGAGATACGCAGTATTTT.

The V call is TRBV6-5, the J call TRBJ1-1, with D hard to call. V was cut by 3 bases and J by 2 bases, with 10 bases left in between. This CDR3 is built from 14 residues. The germline gives CDR1 MNHEY, CDR2 SVGAGI. The CDR3 DNA is TGTGCCAGCAGTTATGATGCGGGAAACACTGAAGCTTTCTTT. It specifies CASSYDAGNTEAFF.

The V call is TRBV7-9, the J call TRBJ1-2; D is undetermined. This CDR3 is 13 amino acids long. In germline, CDR1 is SEHNR, CDR2 FQNEAQ (reference sequence). V lost 5 bases and J 3 bases, leaving 10 bases between the germline ends. The CDR3 DNA sequence: TGTGCCAGCAGCGGGAACCTGGACTATGGCTACACCTTC. Residues: CASSGNLDYGYTF.

This chain uses TRBV5-1 with TRBJ2-7; 7 bases are a match to TRBD1. The CDR3 runs to 15 residues. The trim removed 2 bases at V and 1 base at J, leaving 6 bases unmatched. CDR1 and CDR2 from the germline V gene are SGHRS and YFSETQ. As DNA, the CDR3 is TGCGCCAGCAGCTTCGGAGACAGGGCGTCCTACGAGCAGTACTTC. Encoded protein: CASSFGDRASYEQYF.

The chain links TRBV3-1 to TRBJ2-7; tentatively, D is TRBD1 or TRBD2 (5 bases each). Trimming stripped 4 bases from V and 3 bases from J, with 19 bases between. CDR1 LGHDT and CDR2 YNNKEL come from the germline V gene (reference sequence). The CDR3 length is 16 residues. Here the CDR3 DNA reads TGTGCCAGCAGCCTCGGGGAATATCAGGGTTTCTACGAGCAGTACTTC. It translates to CASSLGEYQGFYEQYF.

This clonotype was seen only a few times. The chain is built from TRBV5-1 and TRBJ1-4; a weak D match, TRBD1 (5 bases). Germline V gene data show CDR1 as SGHRS and CDR2 as YFSETQ. Trimming cost V 4 bases and J 7 bases, with 14 bases left between them. This CDR3 is 14 amino acids long. This chain's CDR3 is CASSRSPGSEKLFF. As DNA, the CDR3 is TGCGCCAGCAGCCGGAGTCCAGGGAGTGAAAAACTGTTTTTT.

This clonotype was counted a few times. This chain links TRBV7-2 with TRBJ2-5, with 14 positions matching TRBD2. There are 16 residues in the CDR3. The ends lost 3 bases at V and 6 bases at J; junction bases unmatched: 6. CDR1 is SGHTA, CDR2 FQGNSA, per germline. CDR3 sequence: CASSFGLAGGSQTQYF. The CDR3 DNA is TGTGCCAGCAGCTTTGGACTAGCGGGAGGATCCCAGACCCAGTACTTC.

The gene calls are TRBV29-1 and TRBJ1-5, with a weak D call TRBD1 (6 bases). Trimming took off 4 bases at V and 6 bases at J, with 16 bases between the two ends. CDR3 length: 14 residues. CDR1 is SQVTM and CDR2 is ANQGSEA in the germline V gene. CDR3 loop: CSVATDSGVQPQHF. In nucleotides, the CDR3 is TGCAGCGTTGCTACGGACAGTGGGGTTCAGCCCCAGCATTTT.

The chain is built from TRBV25-1 and TRBJ2-7; 7 nucleotides align to TRBD1. The trim removed 0 bases at V and 2 bases at J, leaving 7 bases unmatched. Germline V gene sequence: CDR1 MGHDK, CDR2 SYGVNS. The CDR3 is 16 amino acids. CDR3 in amino acids: CASSEYLGTETYEQYF. Written as DNA, the CDR3 is TGTGCCAGCAGTGAATATTTGGGGACAGAGACCTACGAGCAGTACTTC.

The sample holds one count of this clonotype. The chain employs TRBV29-1 and TRBJ2-2; 9 nucleotides agree with TRBD1. Germline V lookup: CDR1 SQVTM, CDR2 ANQGSEA. This CDR3 is 15 amino acids long. V shed 0 bases and J 5 bases; nucleotides not matched to a gene: 4. The CDR3 sequence: CSVEDGDRATGELFF. Written as DNA, the CDR3 is TGCAGCGTTGAAGACGGGGACAGGGCTACCGGGGAGCTGTTTTTT.

The chain links TRBV19 to TRBJ1-4; D gene unclear. Trimming stripped 3 bases from V and 5 bases from J, with 16 bases between. Germline CDR1 LNHDA, CDR2 SQIVND (reference sequence). This CDR3 spans 16 amino acids. The CDR3 DNA is TGTGCCAGTAGTATTATTTCTGAGACATCCAATGAAAAACTGTTTTTT. As protein: CASSIISETSNEKLFF. The variable domain in full, completed from reference TRBV19 and TRBJ1-4, reads DGGITQSPKYLFRKEGQNVTLSCEQNLNHDAMYWYRQDPGQGLRLIYYSQIVNDFQKGDIAEGYSVSREKKESFPLTVTSAQKNPTAFYLCASSIISETSNEKLFFGSGTQLSVL.

This clonotype showed up just a few times. The chain recombines TRBV7-8 with TRBJ1-2, with TRBD1 matching over 9 bases. The junction had 10 bases not matched to a gene; V was cut back by 5 bases and J by 3 bases. This CDR3 has 16 residues. Germline V gene lookup returns CDR1 SGHVS and CDR2 FQNEAQ. For the CDR3, the DNA is TGTGCCAGCAGCGGATTGACAGGGGGACGTGACTATGGCTACACCTTC. Amino acids: CASSGLTGGRDYGYTF.

Only a few counts were recorded for this clonotype. V is TRBV29-1 and J is TRBJ2-5; 11 bases match TRBD1. The CDR3 is made up of 14 amino acids. CDR1 is SQVTM and CDR2 is ANQGSEA in the germline V gene. V lost 4 bases to trimming and J lost 4 bases; unmatched junction nucleotides: 5. CDR3 bases: TGCAGCGTTGCTTCCGGGACAGGGGGAGAGACCCAGTACTTC. Translated, it gives CSVASGTGGETQYF.

This clonotype was seen a handful of times. The chain has TRBV5-5 and TRBJ1-1; D might be TRBD1 (6 bases). Looked up from germline, CDR1 is SGHKS and CDR2 is YYEKEE (reference sequence). V gave up 2 bases and J gave up 1 base, with 9 bases separating them. The CDR3 totals 14 residues. The CDR3 protein is CASSFSTGNTEAFF. CDR3 DNA sequence: TGTGCCAGCAGCTTTTCGACAGGGAACACTGAAGCTTTCTTT.

In its sample, this clonotype was seen a few times. The chain joins TRBV6-5 to TRBJ1-2, with 7 bases that match TRBD1. The germline CDR1 and CDR2 sequences are MNHEY and SVGAGI. The CDR3 length is 12 residues. V dropped 7 bases and J dropped 8; count of bases not matched to a gene: 7. The CDR3 bases are TGTGCCAGCACCGACAGGGTTGGGGGCTACACCTTC. Residues: CASTDRVGGYTF.

Only a few counts were recorded for this clonotype. The V gene is TRBV5-1, the J gene TRBJ2-5; D is uncertain. The CDR3 consists of 14 residues. Germline CDR1 SGHRS, CDR2 YFSETQ. The V end lost 3 bases, the J end lost 1 base, and 10 bases lay between the germline ends. The CDR3 reads CASSSTLGQETQYF. The CDR3 coding sequence is TGCGCCAGCAGCTCGACTCTTGGCCAAGAGACCCAGTACTTC.

This clonotype occurred a few times. This rearrangement joins TRBV25-1 to TRBJ2-7, with TRBD1 identical over 7 bases. Germline CDR1 MGHDK, CDR2 SYGVNS. Germline trimming cut 3 bases from V and 3 bases from J; bases unmatched to any gene: 5. The CDR3 covers 14 residues. The CDR3 loop reads CASSEFAGGYEQYF. CDR3 in DNA: TGTGCCAGCAGTGAGTTCGCAGGGGGCTACGAGCAGTACTTC.

This clonotype has just a few counts. The chain links TRBV7-2 to TRBJ2-5; perhaps TRBD2 as D (5 bases). V was trimmed by 0 bases and J by 5 bases, leaving 13 bases between them. The CDR3 contains 15 residues. In germline, CDR1 is SGHTA, CDR2 FQGNSA. In DNA form, the CDR3 reads TGTGCCAGCAGCTTAGCAATGACTATAGGGGAGACCCAGTACTTC. Translation: CASSLAMTIGETQYF.

This clonotype has at least ten counts. This rearrangement joins TRBV6-6 to TRBJ1-1, with D tentatively TRBD1 (6 bases). Trimming left V 7 bases short and J 4 bases short, with 13 bases between. The germline gives CDR1 MNHNY, CDR2 SVGAGI (reference sequence). This CDR3 is built from 13 residues. The CDR3 sequence is CASIPRGGTEAFF. The CDR3 DNA follows: TGTGCCAGCATTCCTCGAGGGGGCACTGAAGCTTTCTTT.

The chain links TRBV6-5 to TRBJ2-7, with 9 bases fitting TRBD1. The V gene's germline CDR1 is MNHEY and CDR2 SVGAGI. The length of the CDR3 is 15 residues. V lost 5 bases and J lost 6; bases outside the gene matches: 11. CDR3 in amino acids: CASSTSGTGRIEQYF. The CDR3, as DNA: TGTGCCAGCAGTACTTCCGGGACAGGGAGGATCGAGCAGTACTTC.

This clonotype came up a few times. The chain joins TRBV4-1 to TRBJ2-3; 14 bases agree with TRBD2. The J segment lost 5 bases and the V segment lost 3 bases, leaving 4 bases of the junction unmatched. CDR1 and CDR2 from the germline V gene are MGHRA and YSYEKL. The CDR3 length is 16 residues. CDR3 in amino acids: CASSQGLAGVIDTQYF. The DNA of the CDR3 is TGCGCCAGCAGCCAGGGACTAGCGGGAGTCATAGATACGCAGTATTTT.

This clonotype was counted between two and nine times. As DNA, the CDR3 is TGTGCCAGCAGCTTAGTCGGGACATACTACGAGCAGTACTTC. Its translation: CASSLVGTYYEQYF. This chain links TRBV7-8 with TRBJ2-7; the D gene is possibly TRBD1 (6 bases). The V gene's germline CDR1 is SGHVS and CDR2 FQNEAQ. The CDR3 runs to 14 residues. Trimming shortened V by 1 base and J by 3 bases, and 10 bases separated the two germline ends.

The chain uses TRBV27 and TRBJ2-1; TRBD2 agrees at 8 bases. CDR1 is MNHEY, CDR2 SMNVEV, per germline (reference sequence). Trimming took 3 bases from V and 5 from J; bases not matched to a gene: 9. This CDR3 contains 16 residues. The CDR3, as DNA: TGTGCCAGCAGTTTGCACGGGAGGGCCATAAACAATGAGCAGTTCTTC. It specifies CASSLHGRAINNEQFF.

This clonotype was observed a handful of times. The chain recombines TRBV21-1 with TRBJ1-1. TRBV21-1 is a documented pseudogene. The CDR3 is 13 residues long. CDR3 residues: CASSKGTSIEAFF. Here the CDR3 DNA reads TGTGCCAGCAGCAAAGGGACTTCTATTGAAGCTTTCTTT.

The chain combines TRBV5-1 with TRBJ2-1; TRBD1 matches at 10 bases. The CDR3 has 16 amino acids. Germline assignment: CDR1 SGHRS and CDR2 YFSETQ. The junction had 10 bases not matched to a gene; V was cut back by 4 bases and J by 6 bases. The CDR3: CASSPRGRTGGNEQFF. Written as DNA, the CDR3 is TGCGCCAGCAGCCCAAGGGGGAGGACAGGGGGCAATGAGCAGTTCTTC.

V is TRBV5-4 and J is TRBJ2-4, with unresolved D. Germline CDR1 is SGHNT and CDR2 is YYREEE (reference sequence). The CDR3 has 13 residues. V lost 5 bases to trimming and J lost 2 bases, with 8 bases between them. The CDR3 spells CASRNRSKNIQYF. The DNA of the CDR3 is TGTGCCAGCAGGAACAGATCCAAAAACATTCAGTACTTC.

Only a few counts were recorded for this clonotype. The J gene is TRBJ2-3, the V gene TRBV7-3; 7 nucleotides align to TRBD2. V was clipped by 0 bases and J by 6 bases; unmatched bases: 9. The CDR3 has 16 amino acids. Germline values: CDR1 SGHTA, CDR2 FQGTGA. CDR3 region: CASSLTPLGGGDTQYF. The DNA of the CDR3 is TGTGCCAGCAGCTTAACCCCTCTCGGGGGAGGGGATACGCAGTATTTT. The whole variable domain, filled in from reference TRBV7-3 and TRBJ2-3, reads GAGVSQTPSNKVTEKGKYVELRCDPISGHTALYWYRQSLGQGPEFLIYFQGTGAADDSGLPNDRFFAVRPEGSVSTLKIQRTERGDSAVYLCASSLTPLGGGDTQYFGPGTRLTVL.